What follows are 21 T cell receptor beta chains derived from one specimen sequenced in a study of OX40 agonist ivuxolimab in advanced cancers. Measured with immunoSEQ multiplex PCR; TCRdb has only the in-frame clones, and not every one. The sample contains 11,000 to 15,000 clones, over 85% of which appear only once. The starting material was CD4+ or CD8+ T cells sorted from blood, obtained in a trial of the OX40 agonist ivuxolimab. These receptors were collected from an adult with an advanced solid tumor such as melanoma, head and neck, liver or kidney cancer.

The V gene is TRBV7-9, the J gene TRBJ2-1, with D possibly matching TRBD1 (5 bases). The CDR3 loop spans 16 amino acids. V was cut by 5 bases and J by 6 bases, with 20 bases left in between. Germline loops: CDR1 SEHNR, CDR2 FQNEAQ (reference sequence). CDR3 nucleotide sequence: TGTGCCAGCAGCCGGCGGCTAGGACAACTTTCCAATGAGCAGTTCTTC. It translates to CASSRRLGQLSNEQFF.

The chain employs TRBV5-4 and TRBJ1-1; D unclear. This CDR3 is 14 amino acids long. Trimming pared 3 bases from V and 0 bases from J, leaving 9 bases between. Germline lookup yields CDR1 SGHNT and CDR2 YYREEE (reference sequence). The CDR3 is CASSWTGLNTEAFF. CDR3 in DNA: TGTGCCAGCAGCTGGACGGGGTTGAACACTGAAGCTTTCTTT. The whole variable domain, remainder taken from reference TRBV5-4 and TRBJ1-1, is ETGVTQSPTHLIKTRGQQVTLRCSSQSGHNTVSWYQQALGQGPQFIFQYYREEENGRGNFPPRFSGLQFPNYSSELNVNALELDDSALYLCASSWTGLNTEAFFGQGTRLTVV.

This chain connects TRBV28 to TRBJ2-1, with TRBD2 identical over 10 bases. Germline CDR1 MDHEN, CDR2 SYDVKM. Trimming removed 4 bases from V and 0 bases from J; junction bases left unmatched: 12. The CDR3 loop spans 19 amino acids. The CDR3, as DNA: TGTGCCAGCAGTTCCTACCCCCGGACTAGCGGAGGCTCCTACAATGAGCAGTTCTTC. Protein: CASSSYPRTSGGSYNEQFF.

The chain recombines TRBV5-3 with TRBJ2-1, with D perhaps TRBD1 or TRBD2 (6 bases each). TRBV5-3 is an open reading frame whose function is uncertain. Trimming pared 1 base from V and 0 bases from J, leaving 11 bases between. The CDR3 has 16 residues. CDR3 sequence (DNA): TGTGCCAGAAGCTTGTACGGGGGCCGCTCCTACAATGAGCAGTTCTTC. Translating gives CARSLYGGRSYNEQFF.

The chain links TRBV28 to TRBJ1-1; 7 nucleotides agree with TRBD1. Germline trimming cut 5 bases from V and 1 base from J; bases unmatched to any gene: 7. CDR1 is MDHEN and CDR2 is SYDVKM in the germline V gene. The CDR3 length is 15 residues. The CDR3 DNA sequence: TGTGCCAGCAGTCTTCAGACAGGGACGAACACTGAAGCTTTCTTT. It encodes CASSLQTGTNTEAFF.

This chain links TRBV4-3 with TRBJ2-7, with TRBD2 matching 7 bases. The CDR3 spans 15 residues. With 1 base clipped from V and 2 bases from J, the junction kept 5 bases outside the gene matches. Germline loops: CDR1 LGHNA, CDR2 YSLEER. As DNA, the CDR3 is TGCGCCAGCAGCCAAGGGGCTACTAGCGCCTACGAGCAGTACTTC. Translating it yields CASSQGATSAYEQYF.

V usage is TRBV5-6 and J usage is TRBJ2-2; D gene ambiguous. The CDR3 totals 13 residues. CDR1 and CDR2 from the germline V gene are SGHDT and YYEEEE. V lost 2 bases to trimming and J lost 6 bases, with 8 bases between them. The CDR3 region is CASSFSLPGELFF. CDR3 in DNA: TGTGCCAGCAGCTTCAGTTTACCCGGGGAGCTGTTTTTT.

J is TRBJ1-2 and V is TRBV28, with D maybe TRBD1 (5 bases). The ends were cut back, 5 bases at V and 4 bases at J, with 17 bases in the middle. CDR3 length equals 15 residues. CDR1 is MDHEN and CDR2 is SYDVKM in the germline V gene. The CDR3: CASSDGGTLAYGYTF. Here the CDR3 DNA reads TGTGCCAGCAGTGACGGTGGGACGCTGGCCTATGGCTACACCTTC.

The V call is TRBV5-6, the J call TRBJ2-1; D possibly corresponds to TRBD2 (5 bases). The CDR3 length is 14 residues. CDR1 is SGHDT and CDR2 is YYEEEE in the germline V gene. The V gene lost 3 bases and the J gene lost 0 bases, with 7 bases spanning the gap. The chain's CDR3 is CASSSGNSYNEQFF. CDR3 sequence (DNA): TGTGCCAGCAGCTCCGGGAACTCCTACAATGAGCAGTTCTTC.

The rearrangement links TRBV6-5 to TRBJ2-7; 11 bases align to TRBD1. The trim removed 4 bases at V and 5 bases at J, leaving 7 bases unmatched. The CDR3 runs 15 residues. CDR1 is MNHEY and CDR2 is SVGAGI in the germline V gene. CDR3 coding DNA: TGTGCCAGCAGTTCACGGACAGGGGGCGTCGACGAGCAGTACTTC. Translated, it gives CASSSRTGGVDEQYF.

This chain connects TRBV28 to TRBJ2-7; D is possibly TRBD2 (6 bases). The CDR3 runs to 13 residues. CDR1 and CDR2 from the germline V gene are MDHEN and SYDVKM. Trimming took off 3 bases at V and 3 bases at J, with 9 bases between the two ends. CDR3 residues: CASSFRTIYEQYF. CDR3 sequence (DNA): TGTGCCAGCAGTTTTAGGACTATCTACGAGCAGTACTTC.

This chain joins TRBV18 and TRBJ2-1, with 9 bases aligning to TRBD1. The germline V gene encodes CDR1 KGHSH and CDR2 LQKENI. V shed 6 bases, J shed 8 bases, and the junction held 5 bases outside the gene matches. The CDR3 has 13 amino acids. The CDR3, as DNA: TGTGCCAGCTCCGGGACAGGGTGGCATGAGCAGTTCTTC. Protein product: CASSGTGWHEQFF.

J is TRBJ1-5 and V is TRBV6-5; D remains ambiguous. Trimming removed 0 bases from V and 10 bases from J, with 10 bases in between. There are 13 residues in the CDR3. Germline loops: CDR1 MNHEY, CDR2 SVGAGI. The CDR3 here is CASSYSVNGPQHF. CDR3 DNA: TGTGCCAGCAGTTACTCGGTTAACGGCCCCCAGCATTTT.

This chain joins TRBV11-2 and TRBJ2-2; tentative D call: TRBD1 (5 bases). V was cut by 0 bases and J by 6 bases, with 14 bases left in between. Germline CDR1 reads SGHAT; CDR2 reads FQNNGV. CDR3 length equals 16 residues. CDR3 residues: CASSLDARVTAGELFF. The CDR3 DNA reads TGTGCCAGCAGCTTAGATGCCAGGGTGACTGCCGGGGAGCTGTTTTTT.

The CDR3 DNA reads as TGTGCCAGTATGAGGGGGTTTACCACTGAAGCTTTCTTT. This encodes CASMRGFTTEAFF. The J gene is TRBJ1-1, the V gene TRBV19; D might be TRBD1 (6 bases). V lost 7 bases and J 4 bases, leaving 13 bases between the germline ends. The germline gives CDR1 LNHDA, CDR2 SQIVND (reference sequence). The CDR3 runs to 13 residues.

This chain uses TRBV10-2 with TRBJ2-1; D gene ambiguous. CDR1 is WSHSY and CDR2 is SAAADI in the germline V gene. This CDR3 contains 12 residues. V was clipped by 0 bases and J by 8 bases, with 5 bases between them. The CDR3 region is CASSESVYEQFF. The CDR3 DNA sequence: TGCGCCAGCAGTGAGTCGGTGTATGAGCAGTTCTTC.

The rearrangement joins TRBV11-2 to TRBJ2-5; D perhaps matches TRBD1 (6 bases). The CDR3 loop spans 13 amino acids. The germline gives CDR1 SGHAT, CDR2 FQNNGV. V lost 2 bases to trimming and J lost 5 bases, with 9 bases between them. DNA of the CDR3: TGTGCCAGCAGCTTATGGGGGCAGGAGACCCAGTACTTC. Translation gives CASSLWGQETQYF.

The rearrangement uses TRBV28 and TRBJ2-7; D not certain. Germline V gene data show CDR1 as MDHEN and CDR2 as SYDVKM. The CDR3 sequence is 11 residues long. V shed 5 bases and J shed 4 bases, with 6 bases lying between them. The CDR3 DNA sequence: TGTGCCAGCAGTAAGGAGTACGAGCAGTACTTC. It encodes CASSKEYEQYF. Drawing the rest from reference TRBV28 and TRBJ2-7, the complete variable domain is DVKVTQSSRYLVKRTGEKVFLECVQDMDHENMFWYRQDPGLGLRLIYFSYDVKMKEKGDIPEGYSVSREKKERFSLILESASTNQTSMYLCASSKEYEQYFGPGTRLTVT.

The chain is built from TRBV7-2 and TRBJ2-7; D is undetermined. The germline V gene encodes CDR1 SGHTA and CDR2 FQGNSA. The V gene lost 5 bases and the J gene lost 0 bases, with 11 bases spanning the gap. The length of the CDR3 is 14 residues. CDR3 in amino acids: CASSTYRSSYEQYF. The DNA of the CDR3 is TGTGCCAGCAGCACTTACCGGAGCTCCTACGAGCAGTACTTC. The variable domain in full, with the rest retrieved from reference TRBV7-2 and TRBJ2-7, is GAGVSQSPSNKVTEKGKDVELRCDPISGHTALYWYRQSLGQGLEFLIYFQGNSAPDKSGLPSDRFSAERTGGSVSTLTIQRTQQEDSAVYLCASSTYRSSYEQYFGPGTRLTVT.

V is TRBV6-5 and J is TRBJ2-3; the match to TRBD2 covers 9 bases. The V and J ends lost 2 bases and 8 bases, in that order; junction bases with no gene match: 2. From germline, CDR1 is MNHEY and CDR2 SVGAGI. The CDR3 is 13 amino acids. CDR3 protein: CASSYPTSGTQYF. The CDR3 nucleotides read TGTGCCAGCAGTTACCCGACTAGCGGTACGCAGTATTTT.

The rearrangement links TRBV5-1 to TRBJ1-5, with 8 positions matching TRBD1. Germline CDR1 SGHRS, CDR2 YFSETQ. Unmatched junction bases numbered 3, after V lost 2 bases and J lost 8 bases. The CDR3 consists of 13 residues. The CDR3 loop reads CASSFGQGKPQHF. The CDR3 coding sequence is TGCGCCAGCAGCTTCGGACAGGGTAAGCCCCAGCATTTT.